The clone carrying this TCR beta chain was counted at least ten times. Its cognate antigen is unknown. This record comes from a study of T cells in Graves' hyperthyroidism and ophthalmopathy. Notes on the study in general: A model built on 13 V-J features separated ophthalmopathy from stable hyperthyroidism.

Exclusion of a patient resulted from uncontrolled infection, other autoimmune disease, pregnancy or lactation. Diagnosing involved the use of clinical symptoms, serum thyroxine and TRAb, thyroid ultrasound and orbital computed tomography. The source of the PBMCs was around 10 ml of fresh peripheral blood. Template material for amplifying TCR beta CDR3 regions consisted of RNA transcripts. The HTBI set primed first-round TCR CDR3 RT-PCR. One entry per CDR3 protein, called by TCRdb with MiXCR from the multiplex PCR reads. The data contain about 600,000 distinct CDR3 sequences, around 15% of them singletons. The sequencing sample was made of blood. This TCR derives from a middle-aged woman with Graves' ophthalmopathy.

CDR3 in DNA: TGTGCCAGCAGTACCCTACAGGTTGGGAGAACTGAAGCTTTCTTT. This codes for CASSTLQVGRTEAFF. The chain combines TRBV2 with TRBJ1-1, with a tentative D call TRBD1 (5 bases). The germline V gene encodes CDR1 SNHLY and CDR2 FYNNEI. The CDR3 totals 15 residues. Trimming took off 5 bases at V and 5 bases at J, with 18 bases between the two ends.